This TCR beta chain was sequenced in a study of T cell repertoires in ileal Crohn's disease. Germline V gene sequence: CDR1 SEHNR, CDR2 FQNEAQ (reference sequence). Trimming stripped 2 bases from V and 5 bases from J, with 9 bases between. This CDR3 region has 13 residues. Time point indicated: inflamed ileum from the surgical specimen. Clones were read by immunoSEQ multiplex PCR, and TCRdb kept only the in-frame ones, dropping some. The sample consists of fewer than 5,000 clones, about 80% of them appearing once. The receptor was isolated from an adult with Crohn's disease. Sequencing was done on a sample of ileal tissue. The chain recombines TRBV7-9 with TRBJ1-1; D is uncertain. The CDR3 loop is CASSLMGRTEAFF. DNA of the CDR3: TGTGCCAGCAGCTTAATGGGGAGGACTGAAGCTTTCTTT.